These T cell receptor beta chains were read from a single sample in a study of shared T cell receptors in the human thymus. Generated by immunoSEQ multiplex PCR, the TCRdb table keeps only in-frame clones and is missing some. The data show roughly 710,000 clones, 70% to 90% seen once. The data also belong to a second study, concerning human thymus T cells.

Source material: thymocytes. Every receptor here comes from a girl less than two years old with a congenital heart defect. The CDR3 runs from the conserved cysteine through the conserved F or W. The D gene is left open where the match is weak. Only some rows state a clone size, as once, few, many or a class for expanded clones.

d_call j_call v_call clone_size cdr3_aa cdr3_nt
TRBD2 TRBJ2-1 TRBV4-1 once CASSQGPLERGPAYNEQFF TGCGCCAGCAGCCAAGGACCCCTTGAGCGGGGGCCGGCCTACAATGAGCAGTTCTTC
TRBD1 TRBJ2-5 TRBV5-1 . CASSTRGQPGVETQYF TGCGCCAGCAGCACCAGGGGACAGCCAGGCGTGGAGACCCAGTACTTC
TRBD2 TRBJ2-5 TRBV15 . CATSREGEAGGLGETQYF TGTGCCACCAGCAGAGAGGGGGAAGCGGGGGGGCTGGGAGAGACCCAGTACTTC
. TRBJ1-1 TRBV6-1 . CASSEEVTEAFF TGTGCCAGCAGTGAGGAGGTTACTGAAGCTTTCTTT
TRBD2 TRBJ2-3 TRBV28 once CASSAASGATDTQYF TGTGCCAGCAGCGCGGCTAGCGGTGCTACAGATACGCAGTATTTT
TRBD2 TRBJ2-3 TRBV6-1 . CASSARLAGAPFRADTQYF TGTGCCAGCAGTGCCAGACTAGCGGGGGCCCCGTTCCGAGCCGATACGCAGTATTTT
. TRBJ2-2 TRBV6-1 . CAEGGRDTGELFF TGTGCCGAAGGGGGAAGGGACACCGGGGAGCTGTTTTTT
. TRBJ1-3 TRBV5-4 . CASSLSILGQDSGNTIYF TGTGCCAGCAGCTTATCAATCTTGGGCCAGGACTCTGGAAACACCATATATTTT
TRBD1 TRBJ1-2 TRBV30 . CAWRTSGTALYGYTF TGTGCCTGGAGGACATCGGGGACAGCGCTTTATGGCTACACCTTC
TRBD1 TRBJ2-3 TRBV4-3 . CASSQKRDRTTSTDTQYF TGCGCCAGCAGCCAAAAGAGGGACAGGACCACTAGCACAGATACGCAGTATTTT
. TRBJ2-7 TRBV27 . CASSSQGPSSYEQYF TGTGCCAGCAGCTCCCAGGGGCCGAGCTCCTACGAGCAGTACTTC
TRBD1 TRBJ2-2 TRBV2 . CASRQGTGATGELFF TGTGCCAGCAGGCAGGGGACAGGGGCGACCGGGGAGCTGTTTTTT
. TRBJ1-1 TRBV19 . CASSLRGTDPPPNTEAFF TGTGCCAGTAGCCTCAGGGGCACAGACCCTCCGCCGAACACTGAAGCTTTCTTT
. TRBJ1-6 TRBV19 . CASSIGRSPLHF TGTGCCAGTAGTATTGGGAGATCACCCCTCCACTTT
. TRBJ2-4 TRBV10-3 . CAISAGAAKNIQYF TGTGCCATCAGTGCAGGGGCCGCCAAAAACATTCAGTACTTC
. TRBJ2-1 TRBV11-2 . CASSLFEEQFF TGTGCCAGCAGCTTGTTCGAGGAGCAGTTCTTC
. TRBJ1-5 TRBV6-5 . CASSYGEYSWPQHF TGTGCCAGCAGTTACGGAGAATATAGTTGGCCCCAGCATTTT
TRBD1 TRBJ2-7 TRBV25-1 . CASSDPRQGHYEQYF TGTGCCAGCAGTGATCCGAGACAGGGGCACTACGAGCAGTACTTC
TRBD1 TRBJ2-3 TRBV5-1 . CASRHHSGDSHTDTQYF TGCGCCAGCAGACATCACTCTGGGGACAGCCACACAGATACGCAGTATTTT
TRBD2 TRBJ2-7 TRBV27 . CASHPYPGEGQYF TGTGCCAGCCACCCCTACCCCGGGGAGGGGCAGTACTTC
. TRBJ1-2 TRBV7-9 . CASNPPWEGQSNYGYTF TGTGCCAGCAACCCTCCCTGGGAGGGACAAAGTAACTATGGCTACACCTTC
TRBD2 TRBJ2-1 TRBV5-1 . CASSHFSATTSGGHNEQFF TGCGCCAGCAGCCATTTTTCGGCTACAACTAGCGGGGGGCACAATGAGCAGTTCTTC
TRBD2 TRBJ2-3 TRBV7-6 . CASSLWPRGGGTDTQYF TGTGCCAGCAGCTTATGGCCCCGCGGGGGAGGCACAGATACGCAGTATTTT
. TRBJ2-7 TRBV27 . CASSYRLSYEQYF TGTGCCAGCAGTTACAGGCTCTCCTACGAGCAGTACTTC
. TRBJ1-5 TRBV15 few CATSRVPDRRGQPQHF TGTGCCACCAGCAGAGTTCCGGACAGACGGGGTCAGCCCCAGCATTTT
TRBD2 TRBJ2-3 TRBV28 . CASSLSISGGPNSTDTQYF TGTGCCAGCAGTTTAAGCATTAGCGGGGGACCAAACAGCACAGATACGCAGTATTTT
TRBD1 TRBJ1-1 TRBV27 . CASSTAGGRTEAFF TGTGCCAGCAGTACAGCAGGGGGGAGAACTGAAGCTTTCTTT
TRBD2 TRBJ2-3 TRBV5-1 . CASSLRRGGLSSTDTQYF TGCGCCAGCAGCTTGCGGCGGGGGGGCCTCTCTAGCACAGATACGCAGTATTTT
. TRBJ1-5 TRBV7-8 . CASSLVCGQGLNQPQHF TGTGCCAGCAGCTTAGTATGCGGCCAGGGCCTCAATCAGCCCCAGCATTTT
. TRBJ2-7 TRBV7-9 once CASSLNSTGTYEQYF TGTGCCAGCAGCTTAAATTCGACAGGAACCTACGAGCAGTACTTC
TRBD1 TRBJ1-2 TRBV11-2 . CASSLGQGRVGGYTF TGTGCCAGCAGCTTAGGACAGGGGAGGGTAGGTGGCTACACCTTC
TRBD2 TRBJ2-3 TRBV19 . CASSMKGIVLADTDTQYF TGTGCCAGTAGTATGAAAGGGATTGTACTAGCGGACACAGATACGCAGTATTTT
TRBD1 TRBJ2-2 TRBV27 . CASTRGTGGSEELFF TGTGCCAGCACCCGAGGGACAGGGGGGTCGGAGGAGCTGTTTTTT
. TRBJ1-2 TRBV6-1 . CASGVRADGYTF TGTGCCAGCGGAGTTCGAGCCGACGGCTACACCTTC
TRBD1 TRBJ2-5 TRBV10-3 . CAISEPRTGEETQYF TGTGCCATCAGTGAACCCAGGACAGGAGAAGAGACCCAGTACTTC
. TRBJ1-2 TRBV7-2 . CASSLVKGDYGYTF TGTGCCAGCAGCTTGGTGAAGGGGGACTATGGCTACACCTTC
TRBD1 TRBJ2-7 TRBV6-5 . CASRGTDYYEQYF TGTGCCAGCAGGGGGACAGATTACTACGAGCAGTACTTC
. TRBJ2-1 TRBV7-8 . CASSLRSGGGEQFF TGTGCCAGCAGCCTCCGGTCCGGGGGTGGTGAGCAGTTCTTC